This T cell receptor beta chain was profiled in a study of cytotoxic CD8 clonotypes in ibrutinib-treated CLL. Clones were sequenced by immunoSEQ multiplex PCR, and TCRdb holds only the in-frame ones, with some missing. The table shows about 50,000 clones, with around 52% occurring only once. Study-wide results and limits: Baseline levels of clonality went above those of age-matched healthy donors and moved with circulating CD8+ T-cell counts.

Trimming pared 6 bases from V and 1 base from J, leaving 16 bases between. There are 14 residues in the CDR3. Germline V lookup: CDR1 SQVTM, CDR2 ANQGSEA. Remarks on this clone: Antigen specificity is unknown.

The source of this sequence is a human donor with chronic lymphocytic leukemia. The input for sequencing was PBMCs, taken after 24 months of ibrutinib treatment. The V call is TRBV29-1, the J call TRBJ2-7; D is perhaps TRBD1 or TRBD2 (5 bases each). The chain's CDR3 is CSVHGGTSSYEQYF. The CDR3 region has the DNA TGCAGCGTCCACGGTGGGACGTCGTCCTACGAGCAGTACTTC.